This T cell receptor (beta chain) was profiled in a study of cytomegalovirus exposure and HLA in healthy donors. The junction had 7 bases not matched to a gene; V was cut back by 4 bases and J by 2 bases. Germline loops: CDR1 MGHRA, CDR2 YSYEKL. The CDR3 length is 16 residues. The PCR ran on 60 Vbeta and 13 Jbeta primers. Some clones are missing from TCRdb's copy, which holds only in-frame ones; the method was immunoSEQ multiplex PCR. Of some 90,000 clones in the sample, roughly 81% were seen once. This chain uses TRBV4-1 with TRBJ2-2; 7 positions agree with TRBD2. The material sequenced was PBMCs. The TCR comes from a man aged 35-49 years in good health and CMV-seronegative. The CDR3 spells CASSPSAGKNTGELFF. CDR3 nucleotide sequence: TGCGCCAGCAGCCCTTCAGCGGGGAAAAACACCGGGGAGCTGTTTTTT.